Listed below are T cell receptor beta chains from one sample, sequenced in a study of T cell repertoires in cytomegalovirus infection. Using its own MiXCR run on the reads, TCRdb lists one record per CDR3 protein. The profile shows about 830,000 distinct CDR3 sequences, approximately 32% of them singletons. Their antigens remain unidentified. Sequenced material: cultured CD8+ T cells from PBMCs, taken from culture after CMV antigen stimulation. The receptors stem from a human donor in good health (CMV status not recorded). Some clones in this sample may be carry-over from other donors' samples. CDR3s leave out the opening cysteine and the closing phenylalanine or tryptophan. The D gene is left open where the match is weak.

length: 14; J: TRBJ1-3; V: TRBV2; D: -; CDR3: ASAGGTPEFGNTIY
length: 12; J: TRBJ1-2; V: TRBV7-9; D: -; CDR3: ASSPTGLGYGYT
length: 12; J: TRBJ2-7; V: TRBV27; D: -; CDR3: ASSLRGVVYEQY
length: 12; J: TRBJ1-2; V: TRBV7-9; D: TRBD1; CDR3: ASSSTGTAYGYT
length: 14; J: TRBJ1-1; V: TRBV11-1; D: TRBD1; CDR3: ASSLVPTGRGAEAF
length: 15; J: TRBJ2-5; V: TRBV28; D: TRBD2; CDR3: ASRLGTSAGGGETQY
length: 11; J: TRBJ1-4; V: TRBV29-1; D: -; CDR3: SVIGVANEKLF
length: 14; J: TRBJ1-5; V: TRBV6-5; D: TRBD1; CDR3: ASSYSRAGGNQPQH
length: 13; J: TRBJ1-1; V: TRBV27; D: -; CDR3: ASSPMLGMNTEAF
length: 17; J: TRBJ1-1; V: TRBV6-2/TRBV6-3; D: -; CDR3: ASSLGEFRMSTLNTEAF
length: 11; J: TRBJ1-1; V: TRBV4-1; D: -; CDR3: ASSQAGNTEAF
length: 12; J: TRBJ2-1; V: TRBV7-7; D: -; CDR3: ASSNQGEGNEQF
length: 13; J: TRBJ2-1; V: TRBV5-1; D: -; CDR3: ASSLKGPGYNEQF
length: 13; J: TRBJ2-1; V: TRBV2; D: -; CDR3: ASSEGAPPYNEQF
length: 12; J: TRBJ2-4; V: TRBV27; D: -; CDR3: ASSLGSGKNIQY
length: 12; J: TRBJ1-2; V: TRBV13; D: TRBD1; CDR3: ASSRPGTGDGYT
length: 14; J: TRBJ2-2; V: TRBV5-6; D: -; CDR3: ASSLGGIRGTGELF
length: 14; J: TRBJ2-3; V: TRBV12-3/TRBV12-4; D: TRBD1; CDR3: ASSLALRGGRDTQY
length: 13; J: TRBJ2-5; V: TRBV28; D: TRBD1; CDR3: ASSLSQGGWETQY
length: 10; J: TRBJ2-5; V: TRBV7-6; D: -; CDR3: ASSLVTETQY
length: 12; J: TRBJ2-2; V: TRBV7-2; D: -; CDR3: ASSSWTIGEELF
length: 10; J: TRBJ1-6; V: TRBV7-9; D: -; CDR3: ASSPDNSPLH
length: 14; J: TRBJ2-3; V: TRBV2; D: TRBD2; CDR3: ASSQPTSGGSDTQY
length: 14; J: TRBJ2-2; V: TRBV7-8; D: TRBD2; CDR3: ASSLLERGGTGELF
length: 13; J: TRBJ2-7; V: TRBV27; D: TRBD1; CDR3: ASSLRGTGAHEQY
length: 15; J: TRBJ1-1; V: TRBV24-1; D: TRBD1; CDR3: APSVYRDSLMNTEAF
length: 11; J: TRBJ1-1; V: TRBV6-6; D: -; CDR3: AIAWGAGAEAF
length: 11; J: TRBJ2-1; V: TRBV10-2; D: -; CDR3: ASSSRGVVEQF
length: 14; J: TRBJ2-1; V: TRBV7-9; D: TRBD2; CDR3: ASSFTPRGGVDEQF
length: 12; J: TRBJ2-1; V: TRBV6-1; D: -; CDR3: ASSEVNGRVSQF
length: 13; J: TRBJ2-7; V: TRBV7-9; D: -; CDR3: ASVAGNPSYYEQY
length: 15; J: TRBJ2-5; V: TRBV12-3/TRBV12-4; D: -; CDR3: ASSLTSRPSVRETQY
length: 12; J: TRBJ2-1; V: TRBV7-8; D: TRBD2; CDR3: ASSAGGPGNEQF
length: 14; J: TRBJ2-1; V: TRBV4-3; D: TRBD1; CDR3: ASSQARGGLYNEQF
length: 14; J: TRBJ1-3; V: TRBV7-9; D: TRBD1; CDR3: ASSLSDRGRRNTIY
length: 13; J: TRBJ2-2; V: TRBV7-2; D: -; CDR3: ASSLEPPTTGELF
length: 13; J: TRBJ1-2; V: TRBV4-1; D: TRBD1; CDR3: ASSRTGGANYGYT
length: 13; J: TRBJ2-1; V: TRBV11-2; D: -; CDR3: ASSLRALSYNEQF
length: 15; J: TRBJ1-1; V: TRBV12-3/TRBV12-4; D: -; CDR3: ASSLVRGQPWDTEAF
length: 15; J: TRBJ2-2; V: TRBV7-2; D: TRBD1; CDR3: ASSLARTGDHHWELF
length: 11; J: TRBJ1-1; V: TRBV27; D: -; CDR3: ASSLGRFTEAF
length: 11; J: TRBJ2-7; V: TRBV14; D: -; CDR3: ASSQGQYYEQY
length: 15; J: TRBJ2-3; V: TRBV5-1; D: -; CDR3: ASSLTNGGGHTDTQY
length: 16; J: TRBJ1-5; V: TRBV28; D: -; CDR3: ASSLNMDSPDSNQPQH
length: 13; J: TRBJ2-1; V: TRBV27; D: -; CDR3: ASKFGGSSYNEQF
length: 11; J: TRBJ1-5; V: TRBV10-3; D: TRBD1; CDR3: ATWTGGDQPQH
length: 9; J: TRBJ1-5; V: TRBV6-2/TRBV6-3; D: -; CDR3: ASSLGQQQH
length: 10; J: TRBJ2-7; V: TRBV7-9; D: -; CDR3: ASSHLIGEQY
length: 12; J: TRBJ2-1; V: TRBV27; D: -; CDR3: ASSAGTTYNEQF
length: 14; J: TRBJ2-1; V: TRBV6-5; D: TRBD1; CDR3: ASSYAGQGIWDEQF
length: 14; J: TRBJ1-1; V: TRBV6-5; D: -; CDR3: ASSSLRVSRDTEAF
length: 11; J: TRBJ2-1; V: TRBV6-1; D: -; CDR3: ASSSRVPNEQF
length: 13; J: TRBJ2-1; V: TRBV20-1; D: TRBD2; CDR3: SARSSGREPDEQF
length: 11; J: TRBJ2-7; V: TRBV7-9; D: -; CDR3: ASSLGPKDEQY